Below, one TCR beta chain is given with its context. What it binds is unknown. 5' RACE that incorporated UMI labels was used to prepare the TRB cDNA libraries. TCRdb re-called the 5' RACE reads, yielding one record per CDR3 amino acid sequence without DNA. The specimen's table records 150,000 to 180,000 distinct CDR3 sequences. The data are from a study of CXCR3-negative and CXCR3-positive naive CD8 T cells. Findings and limits, study-wide: CXCR3-positive naive cells had TRB CDR3s that were more hydrophobic than CXCR3-negative naive cells had. Naive CXCR3-positive and CXCR3-negative cells shared similar TRBV-TRBJ usage, unlike memory cells.

The CDR3 has 14 amino acids. This clonotype was sampled from a human donor in good health. Some clones in this sample may be carry-over from other donors' samples. The rearrangement joins TRBV12-3 or TRBV12-4 to TRBJ1-1; TCRdb names TRBD1, which stays unverified in the absence of DNA. The sample consisted of naive CXCR3+ CD8+ T cells from blood. Indicated subset: CD45RO-CCR7+CD27+CD95- naive CD8+ T cells expressing CXCR3 (TNR3+). This CDR3 is CASSQGTGFGEAFF.